These T cell receptor beta chains were read from a single sample in a study of T cells after yellow fever vaccination. One entry per CDR3 protein, called by TCRdb with MiXCR from the 5' RACE reads. Of a few hundred thousand distinct CDR3 sequences in the sample, over 5% were seen once. The sequencing used PBMCs, collected 5 days after the yellow fever booster vaccination. Source of these receptors: a man younger than 45 who received the YFV17D yellow fever vaccine. CDR3s include the opening cysteine and the closing phenylalanine or tryptophan. The D gene is left open where the match is weak. Clone sizes are given selectively: once, few, many, or a class where the clone is expanded.

CDR3 DNA | CDR3 protein | clone size | V gene | D gene | J gene
TGCGCCAGCAGCTTGTCGGGACAGGCAAATCAGCCCCAGCATTTT | CASSLSGQANQPQHF | few | TRBV5-1 | TRBD1 | TRBJ1-5
TGTGCCAGCAGTTACTCGACGGCTTACTCCTACAATGAGCAGTTCTTC | CASSYSTAYSYNEQFF | - | TRBV6-5 | - | TRBJ2-1
TGTGCCAGTAGTATAAACCCGGCTAGCACAGATACGCAGTATTTT | CASSINPASTDTQYF | few | TRBV19 | - | TRBJ2-3
TGCGCCAGCAGCCAAACGACTAGCGGGGGGAAAAACATTCAGTACTTC | CASSQTTSGGKNIQYF | few | TRBV4-3 | TRBD2 | TRBJ2-4
TGTGCCAGCAGCCCGCAAGCCAAAAACATTCAGTACTTC | CASSPQAKNIQYF | - | TRBV6-2/TRBV6-3 | - | TRBJ2-4
TGTGCCAGCAGTTTTGGGACACACTACAATGAGCAGTTCTTC | CASSFGTHYNEQFF | - | TRBV6-2/TRBV6-3 | - | TRBJ2-1
TGTGCCAGCAGCGTAGTCGGCGGGAGGGCCTCCTACAATGAGCAGTTCTTC | CASSVVGGRASYNEQFF | few | TRBV9 | TRBD2 | TRBJ2-1
TGCAGTGCTCCCAACAGGTTCCATGAAAAACTGTTTTTT | CSAPNRFHEKLFF | - | TRBV20-1 | - | TRBJ1-4
TGCGCCAGCAGCCAAGATTTGGTGGGACAGGGTTCTGGAAACACCATATATTTT | CASSQDLVGQGSGNTIYF | few | TRBV4-3 | TRBD1 | TRBJ1-3
TGTGCCAGCCGGATAGGTGGGACTAGCGGCCCAGGCGAGCAGTACTTC | CASRIGGTSGPGEQYF | - | TRBV12-3/TRBV12-4 | TRBD2 | TRBJ2-7
TGCCTCATAACCCGGTGCACAGATACGCAGTATTTT | CLITRCTDTQYF | - | TRBV6-4 | - | TRBJ2-3
TGCAGTGCTAGAGAGAGCGGGAGGACTAGCTCCTACGAGCAGTACTTC | CSARESGRTSSYEQYF | few | TRBV20-1 | TRBD2 | TRBJ2-7
TGTGCCACCCGCCGACCCGGGACTAGTGGTACGCAGTATTTT | CATRRPGTSGTQYF | few | TRBV7-2 | TRBD2 | TRBJ2-3
TGTGCCAGCAGTTACATTGCGGGAGGCTACAATGAGCAGTTCTTC | CASSYIAGGYNEQFF | many | TRBV6-2/TRBV6-3 | TRBD2 | TRBJ2-1
TGTGCCAGCAGTCCCGGGACTTTGGGGAGGCAGTACTTC | CASSPGTLGRQYF | - | TRBV6-2/TRBV6-3 | - | TRBJ2-7
TGCAGTGCCCTTGGACTAGCCGGGAGGGAGACCCAGTACTTC | CSALGLAGRETQYF | few | TRBV20-1 | TRBD2 | TRBJ2-5